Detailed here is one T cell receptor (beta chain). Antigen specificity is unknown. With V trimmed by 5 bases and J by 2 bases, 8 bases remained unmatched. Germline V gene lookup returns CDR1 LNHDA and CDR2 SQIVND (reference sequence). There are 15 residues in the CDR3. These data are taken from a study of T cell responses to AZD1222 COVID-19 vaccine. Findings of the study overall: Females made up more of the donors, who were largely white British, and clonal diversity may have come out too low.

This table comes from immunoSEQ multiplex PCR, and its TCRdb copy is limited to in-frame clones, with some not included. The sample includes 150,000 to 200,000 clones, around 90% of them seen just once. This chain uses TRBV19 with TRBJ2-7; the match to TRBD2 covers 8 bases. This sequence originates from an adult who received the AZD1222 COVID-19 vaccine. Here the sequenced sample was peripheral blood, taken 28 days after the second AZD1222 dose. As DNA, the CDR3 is TGTGCCAGTAGTGCCCGGGAGGGCCGTCCCTACGAGCAGTACTTC. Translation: CASSAREGRPYEQYF.